This T cell receptor beta chain is from a study of cytomegalovirus exposure and HLA in healthy donors. The study's findings and limits: Many donors shared some public TCRs, even though most TCR sequences were rare.

A remark on this clone: Antigen specificity is unknown.

CDR1 and CDR2 from the germline V gene are MDHEN and SYDVKM. The CDR3 is 15 residues long. Losses at the gene ends were 6 bases for V and 9 bases for J; bases not matched to a gene: 12. Both 60 Vbeta primers and 13 Jbeta primers went into the PCR. The data were produced by immunoSEQ multiplex PCR, yet TCRdb's version contains in-frame clones alone and is incomplete. Of roughly 99,000 clones listed, about three quarters are singletons. The source of this sequence is a man aged 25 to 40 in good health and CMV-seronegative. The sequenced material came from PBMCs. The rearrangement links TRBV28 to TRBJ2-1; TRBD1 agrees at 9 bases. The CDR3 nucleotides are TGTGCCAGCAGGGACAGCCGGGACAGGGTTTTTGAGCAGTTCTTC. Translating it yields CASRDSRDRVFEQFF.